Shown below are 26 T cell receptor beta chains from a single sample sequenced in a study of a mutant IDH1 vaccine in newly diagnosed glioma. As for time point: baseline, week 1 (first vaccination visit). The treatment: pre-vaccination baseline after standard-of-care therapy. Produced via immunoSEQ multiplex PCR; TCRdb's table is partial and in-frame only. The sample holds 92,000 or so clones; more than 65% are singletons and the top ten take less than 5.5%. The specimen comprised PBMCs, sampled from a glioma patient treated with radiotherapy, temozolomide or both. The receptors derive from a man in his forties with glioma. Some clones in this sample may be carry-over from other donors' samples.

The chain recombines TRBV19 with TRBJ1-1; a possible D gene is TRBD1 (5 bases). With 7 bases removed from V and 1 base from J, the gap between germline ends came to 10 bases. The germline CDR1 and CDR2 sequences are LNHDA and SQIVND (reference sequence). This CDR3 region has 13 residues. The CDR3: CASNDRANTEAFF. The CDR3 DNA sequence: TGTGCCAGTAACGACAGAGCGAACACTGAAGCTTTCTTT.

V and J are TRBV5-6 and TRBJ1-5; a possible D gene is TRBD1 (5 bases). CDR3 length: 15 residues. Deletions cut 1 base from V and 2 bases from J, with 10 bases between. Per the germline V gene, CDR1 is SGHDT and CDR2 is YYEEEE. For the CDR3, the DNA is TGTGCCAGCAGCTTGCAGGGAATGGGCAATCAGCCCCAGCATTTT. Protein: CASSLQGMGNQPQHF.

This clone was seen a handful of times. V usage is TRBV19 and J usage is TRBJ1-1, with 8 bases identical to TRBD1. The CDR3 length is 14 residues. After removal of 10 bases from V and 1 base from J, the junction contained 8 bases not matched to a gene. From germline, CDR1 is LNHDA and CDR2 SQIVND (reference sequence). Here the CDR3 DNA reads TGTGCCACCAACAGGGGGAGAGCGAACACTGAAGCTTTCTTT. Translated, it gives CATNRGRANTEAFF. The full variable domain, rest sourced from reference TRBV19 and TRBJ1-1, is DGGITQSPKYLFRKEGQNVTLSCEQNLNHDAMYWYRQDPGQGLRLIYYSQIVNDFQKGDIAEGYSVSREKKESFPLTVTSAQKNPTAFYLCATNRGRANTEAFFGQGTRLTVV.

This sequence joins TRBV5-1 and TRBJ2-1; tentative D call: TRBD1 (6 bases). CDR1 SGHRS and CDR2 YFSETQ come from the germline V gene. V dropped 0 bases and J dropped 6 bases, with 10 bases sitting between them. The CDR3 is 14 amino acids. DNA of the CDR3: TGCGCCAGCAGCTTGGCGGCAGGGGTCAATGAGCAGTTCTTC. This translates into CASSLAAGVNEQFF.

This clone was detected only once. The rearrangement joins TRBV5-6 to TRBJ2-7; 8 nucleotides line up with TRBD1. From germline, CDR1 is SGHDT and CDR2 YYEEEE. The V and J ends lost 2 bases and 5 bases, in that order; junction bases with no gene match: 15. The CDR3 is made up of 17 amino acids. The CDR3 loop reads CASSFAAWQGAVHEQYF. DNA for the CDR3: TGTGCCAGCAGCTTTGCTGCCTGGCAGGGGGCGGTCCACGAGCAGTACTTC.

The chain recombines TRBV15 with TRBJ1-1; D possibly corresponds to TRBD1 (5 bases). The CDR3 runs to 13 residues. V dropped 3 bases and J dropped 5 bases, with 10 bases sitting between them. Looked up from germline, CDR1 is LNHNV and CDR2 is YYDKDF (reference sequence). CDR3 sequence reads: CATSSRVGTEAFF. CDR3 DNA: TGTGCCACCAGCAGCAGGGTGGGGACTGAAGCTTTCTTT.

The rearrangement joins TRBV10-2 to TRBJ2-2, with 8 positions matching TRBD2. V lost 7 bases to trimming and J lost 1 base; unmatched junction nucleotides: 5. Per germline, CDR1 WSHSY and CDR2 SAAADI. This CDR3 has 15 amino acids. DNA of the CDR3: TGCGCCAGCAAGCCTCGGGGGGGGAACACCGGGGAGCTGTTTTTT. This encodes CASKPRGGNTGELFF.

The chain links TRBV2 to TRBJ2-4, with D perhaps TRBD2 (6 bases). Looked up from germline, CDR1 is SNHLY and CDR2 is FYNNEI. The CDR3 sequence is 14 residues long. Trimming cost V 6 bases and J 3 bases, with 12 bases left between them. DNA for the CDR3: TGTGCCAGCAGGGCTAGCGAACTCAAAAACATTCAGTACTTC. Translating gives CASRASELKNIQYF.

Only one count was recorded for this clone. The chain has TRBV10-2 and TRBJ2-7; D may be TRBD2 (6 bases). Per germline, CDR1 WSHSY and CDR2 SAAADI. The V gene lost 0 bases and the J gene lost 11 bases, with 17 bases spanning the gap. The CDR3 has 14 residues. The CDR3 region is CASSESKTSSHKYF. As DNA, the CDR3 is TGCGCCAGCAGTGAGTCGAAAACTAGCTCCCATAAGTACTTC.

The chain employs TRBV29-1 and TRBJ2-7; TRBD2 is a possible D gene (6 bases). Germline loops: CDR1 SQVTM, CDR2 ANQGSEA. The CDR3 sequence is 14 residues long. V gave up 4 bases and J gave up 5 bases, with 18 bases separating them. CDR3 sequence: CSVARGRGFDEQYF. CDR3 nucleotides: TGCAGCGTTGCTCGGGGGAGAGGGTTCGACGAGCAGTACTTC.

V gene TRBV2 combines with J gene TRBJ2-5; D ambiguous. The CDR3 covers 12 residues. Germline values: CDR1 SNHLY, CDR2 FYNNEI. Trimming stripped 9 bases from V and 1 base from J, with 9 bases between. DNA for the CDR3: TGTGCCAGTAGAAGGATCCAAGAGACCCAGTACTTC. Its protein is CASRRIQETQYF.

The genes are TRBV9 and TRBJ1-2, with D hard to call. The CDR3 runs to 10 residues. Germline CDR1 is SGDLS and CDR2 is YYNGEE. With 7 bases removed from V and 0 bases from J, the gap between germline ends came to 1 base. The CDR3 sequence is CASANYGYTF. CDR3 coding DNA: TGTGCCAGCGCTAACTATGGCTACACCTTC.

The chain links TRBV6-1 to TRBJ1-6; 8 nucleotides align to TRBD1. V lost 1 base, J lost 10 bases, and 6 bases stayed unmatched. Germline V gene data show CDR1 as MNHNS and CDR2 as SASEGT. This CDR3 contains 15 residues. The CDR3: CASSEGLDRGSPLHF. The CDR3 DNA is TGTGCCAGCAGTGAAGGCCTTGACAGGGGATCACCCCTCCACTTT.

The V and J genes are TRBV4-1 and TRBJ2-5, with 7 bases identical to TRBD1. From germline, CDR1 is MGHRA and CDR2 YSYEKL. This CDR3 comprises 14 residues. J gave up 4 bases and V 3 bases, and 5 bases lay outside the gene matches. CDR3 protein: CASSQTGSGETQYF. DNA of the CDR3: TGCGCCAGCAGCCAGACAGGGTCGGGAGAGACCCAGTACTTC.

The J gene is TRBJ1-1, the V gene TRBV5-1, with D unclear. The CDR3 has 11 residues. Germline V gene lookup returns CDR1 SGHRS and CDR2 YFSETQ. V was cut by 6 bases and J by 5 bases, with 8 bases left in between. CDR3 sequence (DNA): TGCGCCAGCACCGCGGGTACTGAAGCTTTCTTT. Translated, it gives CASTAGTEAFF.

The chain combines TRBV18 with TRBJ2-1; D possibly uses TRBD1 or TRBD2 (6 bases each). The germline V and J ends were trimmed by 2 bases and 7 bases, with 15 bases remaining between them. Germline V lookup: CDR1 KGHSH, CDR2 LQKENI. CDR3 size: 15 residues. CDR3 in DNA: TGTGCCAGCTCACCAAGTAGGGGGGAGATTAATGAGCAGTTCTTC. It translates to CASSPSRGEINEQFF.

This chain uses TRBV6-1 with TRBJ1-4, with 9 bases aligning to TRBD1. This CDR3 region has 15 residues. CDR1 MNHNS and CDR2 SASEGT come from the germline V gene. The ends lost 8 bases at V and 10 bases at J; junction bases unmatched: 14. The CDR3 DNA follows: TGTGCCAGCGGAGTGATCGGACAGGGGTTAGGAAAACTGTTTTTT. Translating it yields CASGVIGQGLGKLFF.

The rearrangement uses TRBV2 and TRBJ2-7, with D possibly being TRBD2 (6 bases). Per germline, CDR1 SNHLY and CDR2 FYNNEI. CDR3 length: 16 amino acids. V was pared by 0 bases and J by 3 bases, with 15 bases between. Here the CDR3 DNA reads TGTGCCAGCAGTGAAGCTCGAGGACTACCCAACTACGAGCAGTACTTC. It translates to CASSEARGLPNYEQYF.

The chain recombines TRBV11-2 with TRBJ1-1, with D maybe TRBD1 (5 bases). The length of the CDR3 is 12 residues. Deletions cut 6 bases from V and 7 bases from J, with 12 bases between. Germline CDR1 SGHAT, CDR2 FQNNGV. CDR3 nucleotides: TGTGCCAGCAGTAGAGACGGGGGTGAAGCTTTCTTT. Encoded protein: CASSRDGGEAFF.

This clone appeared once. J is TRBJ2-1 and V is TRBV7-8; D uncertain. Deletions cut 1 base from V and 7 bases from J, with 5 bases between. Per germline, CDR1 SGHVS and CDR2 FQNEAQ. The CDR3 length is 12 residues. The CDR3 reads CASSLVLNEQFF. CDR3 DNA sequence: TGTGCCAGCAGCTTAGTACTGAATGAGCAGTTCTTC.

This clone was seen only once. The chain recombines TRBV19 with TRBJ1-1; D unclear. This CDR3 comprises 17 residues. The V end was cut by 7 bases, the J end by 5 bases, with 26 bases between. CDR1 is LNHDA and CDR2 is SQIVND in the germline V gene (reference sequence). CDR3 nucleotide sequence: TGTGCCAGTAAAACGGGTCAGGATCGTGGGCTGCGGACTGAAGCTTTCTTT. Translating gives CASKTGQDRGLRTEAFF.

The chain links TRBV7-8 to TRBJ2-7; 7 positions agree with TRBD1. V shed 4 bases, J shed 3 bases, and the junction held 9 bases outside the gene matches. This CDR3 comprises 15 residues. In germline, CDR1 is SGHVS, CDR2 FQNEAQ. CDR3 protein: CASSSPGTDIYEQYF. The CDR3, as DNA: TGTGCCAGCAGCTCCCCCGGGACAGACATCTACGAGCAGTACTTC. Combining the CDR3 with reference TRBV7-8 and TRBJ2-7 gives the whole variable domain GAGVSQSPRYKVAKRGQDVALRCDPISGHVSLFWYQQALGQGPEFLTYFQNEAQLDKSGLPSDRFFAERPEGSVSTLKIQRTQQEDSAVYLCASSSPGTDIYEQYFGPGTRLTVT.

Ten or more counts support this clone. V usage is TRBV6-5 and J usage is TRBJ1-2, with D tentatively TRBD1 (6 bases). The CDR3 is made up of 15 amino acids. From germline, CDR1 is MNHEY and CDR2 SVGAGI. V was trimmed by 6 bases and J by 7 bases, leaving 21 bases between them. CDR3 DNA sequence: TGTGCCAGCAGACCCGGGGGCGGATTCATGCGTGGCTACACCTTC. Its protein is CASRPGGGFMRGYTF.

This clone was observed a single time. This chain connects TRBV4-1 to TRBJ1-1; D is possibly TRBD1 (5 bases). CDR1 is MGHRA, CDR2 YSYEKL, per germline. V shed 0 bases and J shed 0 bases, with 11 bases lying between them. The CDR3 length is 16 residues. In DNA, the CDR3 is TGCGCCAGCAGCCAAGAAACAGGACCCATGAACACTGAAGCTTTCTTT. It codes for CASSQETGPMNTEAFF.

The rearrangement uses TRBV5-1 and TRBJ1-3, with D maybe TRBD1 (5 bases). Germline V gene lookup returns CDR1 SGHRS and CDR2 YFSETQ. CDR3 length: 14 amino acids. The germline V and J ends were trimmed by 3 bases and 1 base, with 8 bases remaining between them. The CDR3 region has the DNA TGCGCCAGCAGCTCGCAGGGATCTGGAAACACCATATATTTT. Protein: CASSSQGSGNTIYF.

For the CDR3, the DNA is TGTGCCTGGGGGACTAGCGGTAGCACAGATACGCAGTATTTT. Amino acid sequence: CAWGTSGSTDTQYF. The genes are TRBV30 and TRBJ2-3, with 11 bases that match TRBD2. The V gene's germline CDR1 is GTSNPN and CDR2 SVGIG (reference sequence). V lost 5 bases, J lost 0 bases, and 1 base stayed unmatched. The CDR3 length is 14 residues.